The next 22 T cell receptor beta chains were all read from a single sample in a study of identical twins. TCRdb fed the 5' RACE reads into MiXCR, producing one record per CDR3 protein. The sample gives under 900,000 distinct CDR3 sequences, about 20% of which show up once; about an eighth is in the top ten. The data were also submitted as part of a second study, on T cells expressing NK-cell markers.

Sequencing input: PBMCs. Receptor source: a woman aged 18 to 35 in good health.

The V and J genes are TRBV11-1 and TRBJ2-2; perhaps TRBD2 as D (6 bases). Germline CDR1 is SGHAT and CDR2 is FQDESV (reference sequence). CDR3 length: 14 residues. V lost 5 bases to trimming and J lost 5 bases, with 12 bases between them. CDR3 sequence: CASSQLRGTGELFF. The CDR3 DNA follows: TGTGCCAGCAGCCAACTGCGGGGAACCGGGGAGCTGTTTTTT.

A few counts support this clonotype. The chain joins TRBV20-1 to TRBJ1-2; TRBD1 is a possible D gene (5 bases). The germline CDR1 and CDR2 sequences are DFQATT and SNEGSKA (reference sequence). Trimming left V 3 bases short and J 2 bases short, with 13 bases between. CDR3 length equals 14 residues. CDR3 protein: CSARGGRLNYGYTF. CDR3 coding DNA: TGCAGTGCTAGGGGGGGGAGACTGAACTATGGCTACACCTTC.

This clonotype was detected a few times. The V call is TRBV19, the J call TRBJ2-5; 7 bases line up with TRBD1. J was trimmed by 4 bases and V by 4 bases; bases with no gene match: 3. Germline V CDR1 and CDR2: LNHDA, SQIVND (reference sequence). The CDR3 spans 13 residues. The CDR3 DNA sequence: TGTGCCAGTAGTAACCGACAGGGAGAGACCCAGTACTTC. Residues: CASSNRQGETQYF.

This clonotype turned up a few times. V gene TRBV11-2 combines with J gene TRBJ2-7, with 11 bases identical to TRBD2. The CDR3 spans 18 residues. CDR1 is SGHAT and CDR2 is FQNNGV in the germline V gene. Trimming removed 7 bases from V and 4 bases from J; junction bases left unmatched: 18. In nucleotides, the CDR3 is TGTGCCAGCACCAAGCGCGTGGTAGCGGGAGGGCCAGCGTACGAGCAGTACTTC. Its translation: CASTKRVVAGGPAYEQYF.

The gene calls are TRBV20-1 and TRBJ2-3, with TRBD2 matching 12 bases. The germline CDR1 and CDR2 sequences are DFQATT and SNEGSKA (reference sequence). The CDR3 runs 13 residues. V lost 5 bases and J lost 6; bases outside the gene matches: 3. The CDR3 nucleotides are TGCAGTGCTGGGGGACTAGCGGGCGATACGCAGTATTTT. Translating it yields CSAGGLAGDTQYF.

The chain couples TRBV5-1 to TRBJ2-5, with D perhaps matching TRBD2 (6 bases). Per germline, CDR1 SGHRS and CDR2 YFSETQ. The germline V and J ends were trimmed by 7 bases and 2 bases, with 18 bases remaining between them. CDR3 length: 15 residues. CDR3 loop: CASLQSGTSQETQYF. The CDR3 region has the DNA TGCGCCAGCCTTCAGTCCGGGACTTCTCAAGAGACCCAGTACTTC.

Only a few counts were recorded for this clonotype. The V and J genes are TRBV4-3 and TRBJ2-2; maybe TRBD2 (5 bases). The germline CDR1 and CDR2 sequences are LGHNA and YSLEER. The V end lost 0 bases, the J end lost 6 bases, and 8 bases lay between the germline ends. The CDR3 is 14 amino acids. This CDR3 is CASSQDAGAGELFF. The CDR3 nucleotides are TGCGCCAGCAGCCAAGATGCGGGCGCCGGGGAGCTGTTTTTT.

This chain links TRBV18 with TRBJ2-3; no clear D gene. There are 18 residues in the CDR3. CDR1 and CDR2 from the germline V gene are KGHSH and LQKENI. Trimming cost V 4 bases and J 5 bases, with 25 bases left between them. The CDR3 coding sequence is TGTGCCAGCTCACTTTTTGAAGTCTCGCTAGAGGTTGGAGATACGCAGTATTTT. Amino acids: CASSLFEVSLEVGDTQYF.

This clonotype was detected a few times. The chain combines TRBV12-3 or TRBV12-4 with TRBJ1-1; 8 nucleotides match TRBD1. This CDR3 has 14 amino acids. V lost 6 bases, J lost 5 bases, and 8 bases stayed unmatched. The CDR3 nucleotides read TGTGCCAGCAGCACCGCCAGGGGGCTTACTGAAGCTTTCTTT. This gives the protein CASSTARGLTEAFF.

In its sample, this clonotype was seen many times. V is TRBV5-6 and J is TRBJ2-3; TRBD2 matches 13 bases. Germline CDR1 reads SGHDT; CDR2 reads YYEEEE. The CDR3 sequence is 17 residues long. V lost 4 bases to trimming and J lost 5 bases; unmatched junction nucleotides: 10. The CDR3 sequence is CASSLRTSGSIGDTQYF. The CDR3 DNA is TGTGCCAGCAGCCTCAGGACTAGCGGGAGCATCGGAGATACGCAGTATTTT.

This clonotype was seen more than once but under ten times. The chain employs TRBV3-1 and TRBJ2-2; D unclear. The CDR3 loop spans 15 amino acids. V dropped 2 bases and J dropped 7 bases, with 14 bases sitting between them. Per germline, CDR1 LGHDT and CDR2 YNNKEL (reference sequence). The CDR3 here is CASSQLGQANGELFF. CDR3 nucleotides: TGTGCCAGCAGCCAACTTGGCCAGGCTAACGGGGAGCTGTTTTTT.

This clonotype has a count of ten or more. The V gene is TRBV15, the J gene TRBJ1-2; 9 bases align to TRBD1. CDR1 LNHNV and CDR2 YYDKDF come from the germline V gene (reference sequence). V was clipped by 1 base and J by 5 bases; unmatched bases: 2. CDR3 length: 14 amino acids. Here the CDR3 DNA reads TGTGCCACCAGCAGAGGGACAGGGGAATATGGCTACACCTTC. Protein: CATSRGTGEYGYTF.

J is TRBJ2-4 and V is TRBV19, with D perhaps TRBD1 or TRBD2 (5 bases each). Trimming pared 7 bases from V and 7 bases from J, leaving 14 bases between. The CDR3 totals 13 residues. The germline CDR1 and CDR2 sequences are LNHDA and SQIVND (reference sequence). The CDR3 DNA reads TGTGCCAGTACGGGGCTATGGGACAACATTCAGTACTTC. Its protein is CASTGLWDNIQYF.

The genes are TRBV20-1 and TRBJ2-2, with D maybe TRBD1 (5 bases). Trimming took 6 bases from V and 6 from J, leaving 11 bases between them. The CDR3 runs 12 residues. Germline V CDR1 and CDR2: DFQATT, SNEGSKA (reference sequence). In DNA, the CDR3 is TGCAGTGCGTCAGGGTTCGCCGGGGAGCTGTTTTTT. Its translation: CSASGFAGELFF.

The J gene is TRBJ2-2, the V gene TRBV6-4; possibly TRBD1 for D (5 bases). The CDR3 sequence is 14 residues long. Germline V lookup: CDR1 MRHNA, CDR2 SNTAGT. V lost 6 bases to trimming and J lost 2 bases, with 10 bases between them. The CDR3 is CASRETANTGELFF. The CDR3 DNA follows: TGTGCCAGCAGAGAGACAGCCAACACCGGGGAGCTGTTTTTT.

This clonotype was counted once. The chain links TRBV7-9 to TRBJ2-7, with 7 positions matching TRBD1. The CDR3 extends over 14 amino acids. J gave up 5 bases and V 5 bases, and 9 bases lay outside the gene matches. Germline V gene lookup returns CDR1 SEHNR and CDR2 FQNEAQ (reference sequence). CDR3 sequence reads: CASSVGQVFNEQYF. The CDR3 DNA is TGTGCCAGCAGCGTCGGACAGGTCTTTAACGAGCAGTACTTC.

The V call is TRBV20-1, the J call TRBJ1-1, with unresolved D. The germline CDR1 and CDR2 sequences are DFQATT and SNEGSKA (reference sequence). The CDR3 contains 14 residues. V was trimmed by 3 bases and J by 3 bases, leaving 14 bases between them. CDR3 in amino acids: CSARVALGDTEAFF. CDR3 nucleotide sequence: TGCAGTGCTAGGGTGGCCCTCGGGGACACTGAAGCTTTCTTT.

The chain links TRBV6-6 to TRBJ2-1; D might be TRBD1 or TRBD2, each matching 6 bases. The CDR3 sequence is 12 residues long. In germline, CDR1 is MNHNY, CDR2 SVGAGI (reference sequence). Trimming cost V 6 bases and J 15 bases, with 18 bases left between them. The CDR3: CASRAEGGVGFF. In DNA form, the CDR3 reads TGTGCCAGCAGGGCGGAGGGGGGCGTTGGGTTCTTC.

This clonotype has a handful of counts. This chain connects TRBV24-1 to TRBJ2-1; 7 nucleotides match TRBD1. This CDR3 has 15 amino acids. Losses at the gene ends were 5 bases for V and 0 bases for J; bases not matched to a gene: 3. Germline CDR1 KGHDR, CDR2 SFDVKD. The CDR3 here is CATSAAGGSYNEQFF. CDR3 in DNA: TGTGCCACCAGTGCCGCAGGGGGCTCCTACAATGAGCAGTTCTTC.

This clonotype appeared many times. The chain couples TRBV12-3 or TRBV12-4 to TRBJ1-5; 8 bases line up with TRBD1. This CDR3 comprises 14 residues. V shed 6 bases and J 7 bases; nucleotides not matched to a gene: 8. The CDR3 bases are TGTGCCAGCAGGAGCGGACAGGGAATCCAGCCCCAGCATTTT. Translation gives CASRSGQGIQPQHF.

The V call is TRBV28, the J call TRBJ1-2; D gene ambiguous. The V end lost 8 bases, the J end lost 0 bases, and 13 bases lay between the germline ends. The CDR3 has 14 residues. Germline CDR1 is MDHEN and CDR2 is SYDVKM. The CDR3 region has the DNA TGTGCCAGCCAGACGTTCGGCCCTAACTATGGCTACACCTTC. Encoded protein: CASQTFGPNYGYTF.

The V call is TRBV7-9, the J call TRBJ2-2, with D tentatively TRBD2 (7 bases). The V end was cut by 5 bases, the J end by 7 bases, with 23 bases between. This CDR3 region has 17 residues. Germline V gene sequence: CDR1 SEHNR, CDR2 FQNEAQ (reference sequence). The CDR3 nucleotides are TGTGCCAGCAGCCCGATAGGGGGGGGGCGTTCCGGCGGGGAGCTGTTTTTT. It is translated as CASSPIGGGRSGGELFF.